This TCR beta chain was sequenced in a study of human T cells and chemical hapten exposure. TCRdb reprocessed the RACE reads via MiXCR and lists one record per CDR3 protein. This table holds a few hundred thousand distinct CDR3 sequences, about 5.4% found once. Time point meaning: pre-sensitization, week 0. Treatment denoted: therapeutic diphenylcyclopropenone sensitization with weekly scalp DPC. Germline V gene sequence: CDR1 SGHTA, CDR2 FQGTGA. V lost 5 bases and J lost 4; bases outside the gene matches: 9. This CDR3 is built from 15 residues. This TCR came from a woman younger than 35 with alopecia areata. Some clones in this sample may be carry-over from other donors' samples. Material: whole blood, obtained in connection with sensitization to the hapten diphenylcyclopropenone (DPC). The gene calls are TRBV7-3 and TRBJ1-2; TRBD1 matches at 8 bases. CDR3 DNA: TGTGCCAGCAGCCTCCCGGGACAGGAGTTCTATGGCTACACCTTC. Translated, it gives CASSLPGQEFYGYTF.